What follows is one T cell receptor (beta chain) and its context. This entry comes from a study of blood T cell repertoires in COVID-19. Overall study context: Sample material is recorded as cDNA or gDNA derived from T cells, B-cell-depleted T cells, or PBMCs.

Germline assignment: CDR1 SGHNT and CDR2 YYREEE (reference sequence). Trimming at V came to 4 bases and at J to 0 bases, leaving 4 bases not matched to a gene. This CDR3 has 15 residues. Participants were aged roughly 18 to 90 years, lived in 24 US areas, and enrolled virtually. Donors in Cohort 3 counted as recovered after two negative PCRs, clearance, or symptom resolution. Per the original data handling: Reference gene primer amplification gave nucleated cell count estimates. Data came from immunoSEQ multiplex PCR; TCRdb stores just in-frame clones and leaves some out. V, J and clone size are taken as reported in that table, and D and trimming were inferred from the DNA itself. The repertoire includes hundreds of thousands of clones, 80% to 90% of them detected once, and roughly 2.2% sits in the top ten.

This rearrangement joins TRBV5-4 to TRBJ2-4; 7 positions agree with TRBD1. The sequenced sample was PBMCs or T cells enriched from blood (not recorded which). This TCR was sampled from a man aged 25-40 years who had recovered from COVID-19. The CDR3 nucleotides are TGTGCCAGCAGCGACGACAGGGTAGCCAAAAACATTCAGTACTTC. Translation: CASSDDRVAKNIQYF.